This T cell receptor beta chain comes out of a study of Ad26.COV2.S vaccination and SARS-CoV-2 variants. Study results and limitations: Reports say spike-specific CD8+ and CD4+ T cell responses covered substantial breadth after vaccination. Vaccine and placebo recipients had comparable breadth of non-spike TCRs. Responses of T cells in total may have been underestimated by the TCR breadth and depth analyses.

Clones were sequenced by immunoSEQ multiplex PCR, and TCRdb holds only the in-frame ones, with some missing. The sample has more than 150,000 clones; roughly 85% are singletons. Points on this clone: Its target is unknown.

Germline loops: CDR1 KGHSH, CDR2 LQKENI. Trimming pared 2 bases from V and 5 bases from J, leaving 15 bases between. The CDR3 consists of 15 residues. The source of this sequence is a human donor who had recovered from COVID-19. The sequenced sample was peripheral blood, obtained after recovery from COVID-19. This chain joins TRBV18 and TRBJ2-5; D perhaps matches TRBD2 (6 bases). The CDR3 sequence is CASSPSMGGKETQYF. CDR3 DNA sequence: TGTGCCAGCTCACCATCTATGGGGGGAAAGGAGACCCAGTACTTC.